These T cell receptor beta chains were read from a single sample in a study of cytomegalovirus exposure and HLA in healthy donors. Produced via immunoSEQ multiplex PCR; TCRdb's table is partial and in-frame only. Counted here are around 120,000 clones, 75% to 85% occurring once; the ten biggest clones make up 2.5%. Sample: PBMCs. These receptors were collected from a man under 40 in good health and CMV-seronegative. Both conserved end residues are trimmed from each CDR3. The order of the fields is V gene, J gene, CDR3 protein.

TRBV28	TRBJ1-2	ASTPFMGTYGYT
TRBV19	TRBJ1-2	ASSINRDYGYT
TRBV21-1	TRBJ2-5	ASSKALAGETQY
TRBV7-9	TRBJ2-3	ASSLDLRIGTQY
TRBV28	TRBJ2-4	ASNTPAKNIQY
TRBV25-1	TRBJ2-3	ASSEDFGQVGDTQY
TRBV7-7	TRBJ2-1	ASSFVLYNEQF
TRBV7-9	TRBJ2-5	ASSLVGRLYQETQY
TRBV5-4	TRBJ2-2	ASSFGTSGRDSGELF
TRBV19	TRBJ2-7	ASSASPTSGSYEQY
TRBV5-6	TRBJ2-5	ASSLGQGLQETQY
TRBV5-1	TRBJ2-7	AMDGPGEGEQY
TRBV7-6	TRBJ2-3	ASSLAQVDTQY
TRBV27	TRBJ1-1	ATGQGGTEAF
TRBV7-9	TRBJ2-1	ASSWTSGTYNEQF
TRBV27	TRBJ2-7	ASSFASGRDSYEQY
TRBV27	TRBJ2-7	ASSKLTGTGSYEQY
TRBV30	TRBJ2-7	AWDGQTHEQY
TRBV28	TRBJ2-7	ASSTTDRGRYEQY
TRBV10-3	TRBJ2-1	AISEGLASSYNEQF
TRBV27	TRBJ2-1	ASSSGDRYEQF
TRBV28	TRBJ2-7	ASSSRTSGSSYEQY
TRBV7-2	TRBJ1-1	ASSFPEGAAEAF
TRBV7-8	TRBJ2-3	ASSFWPSTDTQY
TRBV27	TRBJ2-1	ASSPETVTINNEQF
TRBV29-1	TRBJ2-7	SVEGGDGSSYEQY